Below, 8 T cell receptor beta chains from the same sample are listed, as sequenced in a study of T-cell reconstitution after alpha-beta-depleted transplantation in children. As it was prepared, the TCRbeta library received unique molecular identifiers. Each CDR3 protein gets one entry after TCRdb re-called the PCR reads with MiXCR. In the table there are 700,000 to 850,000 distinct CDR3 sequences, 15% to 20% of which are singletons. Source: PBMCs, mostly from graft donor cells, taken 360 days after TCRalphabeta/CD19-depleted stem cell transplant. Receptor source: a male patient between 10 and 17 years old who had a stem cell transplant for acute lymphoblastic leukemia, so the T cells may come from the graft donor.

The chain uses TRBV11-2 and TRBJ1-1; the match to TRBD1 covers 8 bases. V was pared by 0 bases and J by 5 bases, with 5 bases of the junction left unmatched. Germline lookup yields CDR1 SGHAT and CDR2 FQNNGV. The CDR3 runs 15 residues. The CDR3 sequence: CASSLEAGGGTEAFF. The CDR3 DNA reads TGTGCCAGCAGCTTAGAGGCAGGGGGCGGAACTGAAGCTTTCTTT.

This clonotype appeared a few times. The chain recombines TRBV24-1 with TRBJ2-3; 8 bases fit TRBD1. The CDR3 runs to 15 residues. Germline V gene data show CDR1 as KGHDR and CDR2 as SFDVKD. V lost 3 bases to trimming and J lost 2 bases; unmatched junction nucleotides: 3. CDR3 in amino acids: CATSDPTGATDTQYF. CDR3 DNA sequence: TGTGCCACCAGTGATCCGACAGGGGCCACAGATACGCAGTATTTT.

The DNA for the CDR3 is TGTGCCAGCAGCCCGGGGGGAGCTGCTTTCTTT. Protein sequence: CASSPGGAAFF. The genes are TRBV12-3 or TRBV12-4 and TRBJ1-1; tentative D call: TRBD1 (5 bases). Trimming cost V 6 bases and J 11 bases, with 13 bases left between them. CDR3 length equals 11 residues.

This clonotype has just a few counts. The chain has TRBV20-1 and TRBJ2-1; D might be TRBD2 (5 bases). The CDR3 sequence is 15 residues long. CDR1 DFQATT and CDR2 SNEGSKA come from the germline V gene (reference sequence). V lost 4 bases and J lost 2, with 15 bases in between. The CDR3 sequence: CSAIPTTRAYNEQFF. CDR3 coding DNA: TGCAGTGCTATCCCCACAACTAGGGCCTACAATGAGCAGTTCTTC.

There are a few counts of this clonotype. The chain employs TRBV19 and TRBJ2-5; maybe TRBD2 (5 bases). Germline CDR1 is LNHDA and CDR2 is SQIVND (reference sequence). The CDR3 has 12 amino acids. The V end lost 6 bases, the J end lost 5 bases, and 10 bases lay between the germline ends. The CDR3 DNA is TGTGCCAGTAGCAGGCGAGGGGAGACCCAGTACTTC. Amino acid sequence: CASSRRGETQYF.

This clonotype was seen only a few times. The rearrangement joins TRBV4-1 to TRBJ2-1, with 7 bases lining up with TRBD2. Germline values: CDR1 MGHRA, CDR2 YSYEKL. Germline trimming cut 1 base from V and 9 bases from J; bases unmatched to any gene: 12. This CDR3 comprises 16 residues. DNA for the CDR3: TGCGCCAGCAGCCAAGTTATGAGGGAGGGTGGGTTTGAGCAGTTCTTC. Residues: CASSQVMREGGFEQFF.

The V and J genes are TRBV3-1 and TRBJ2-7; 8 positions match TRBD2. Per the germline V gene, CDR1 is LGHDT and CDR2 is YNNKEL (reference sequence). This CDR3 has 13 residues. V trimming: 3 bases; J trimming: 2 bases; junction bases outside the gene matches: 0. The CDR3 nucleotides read TGTGCCAGCAGCCACGGGAGGGCCTACGAGCAGTACTTC. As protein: CASSHGRAYEQYF.

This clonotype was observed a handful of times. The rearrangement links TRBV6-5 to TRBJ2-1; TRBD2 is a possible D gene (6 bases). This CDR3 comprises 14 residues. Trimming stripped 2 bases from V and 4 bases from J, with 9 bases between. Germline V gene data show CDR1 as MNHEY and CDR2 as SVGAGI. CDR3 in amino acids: CASSYHAGYNEQFF. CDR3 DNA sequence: TGTGCCAGCAGTTACCACGCGGGGTACAATGAGCAGTTCTTC.